The present T cell receptor beta chain was sequenced within a study of shared clonotypes between healthy human individuals. Study-wide background: The study enrolled two women and three men aged 18 to 49. Study results and caveats: Among donors, the sharing of clonotypes was expected to be influenced by sequencing depth.

On this clone itself: Its antigen is unknown.

TCRdb's table, derived via immunoSEQ multiplex PCR, lists solely in-frame clones and lacks some. Here the sample spans 2 million to 2.5 million clones, 95% being singletons. Sequenced sample: naive CD4+ T cells sorted from blood. Subset here: CD45RA+ positively selected. This sequence was found in a man between 18 and 29 years old in good health.

The CDR3: CASSIHSADTQYF. The CDR3 coding sequence is TGTGCCAGCAGCATCCACTCGGCTGATACGCAGTATTTT. V usage is TRBV5-4 and J usage is TRBJ2-3, with D unclear. The CDR3 totals 13 residues. Trimming stripped 4 bases from V and 6 bases from J, with 12 bases between. CDR1 and CDR2 (germline): SGHNT, YYREEE (reference sequence).